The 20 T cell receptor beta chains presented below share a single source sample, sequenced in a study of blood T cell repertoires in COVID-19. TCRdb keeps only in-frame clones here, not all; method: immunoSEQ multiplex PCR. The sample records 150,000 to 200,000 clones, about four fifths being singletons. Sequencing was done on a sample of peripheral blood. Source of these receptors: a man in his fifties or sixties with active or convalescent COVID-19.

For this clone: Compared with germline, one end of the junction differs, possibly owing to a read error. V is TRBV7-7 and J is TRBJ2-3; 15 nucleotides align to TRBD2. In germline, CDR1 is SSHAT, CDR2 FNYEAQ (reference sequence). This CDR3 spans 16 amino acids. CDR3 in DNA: TGTGCTAGCAGCTCAGGACTAGCGGGAGGGACAGATACGCAGTATTTT. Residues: CASSSGLAGGTDTQYF.

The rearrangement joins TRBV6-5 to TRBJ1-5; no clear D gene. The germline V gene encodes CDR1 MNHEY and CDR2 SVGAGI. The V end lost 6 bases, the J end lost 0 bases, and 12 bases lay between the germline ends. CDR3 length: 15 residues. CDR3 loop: CASRPQSYSNQPQHF. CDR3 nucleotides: TGTGCCAGCAGGCCACAGAGCTATAGCAATCAGCCCCAGCATTTT.

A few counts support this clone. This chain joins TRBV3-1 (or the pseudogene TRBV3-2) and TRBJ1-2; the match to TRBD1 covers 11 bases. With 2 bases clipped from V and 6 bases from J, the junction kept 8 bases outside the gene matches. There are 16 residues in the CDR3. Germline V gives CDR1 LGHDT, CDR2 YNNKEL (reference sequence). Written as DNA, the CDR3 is TGTGCCAGCAGCCAAATTGGGACAGGGGGTGACAATGGCTACACCTTC. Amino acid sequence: CASSQIGTGGDNGYTF.

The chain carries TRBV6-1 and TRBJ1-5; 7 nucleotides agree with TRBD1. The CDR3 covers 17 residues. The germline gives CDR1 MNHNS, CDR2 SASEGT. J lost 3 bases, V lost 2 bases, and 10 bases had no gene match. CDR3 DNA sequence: TGTGCCAGCAGTGAATCGGGGGACAGTACCCCCAATCAGCCCCAGCATTTT. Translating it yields CASSESGDSTPNQPQHF.

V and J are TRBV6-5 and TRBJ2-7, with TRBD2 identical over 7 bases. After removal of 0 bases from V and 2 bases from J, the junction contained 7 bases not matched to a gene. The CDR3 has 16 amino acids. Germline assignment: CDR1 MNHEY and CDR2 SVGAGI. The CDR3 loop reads CASSYSTLAEPYEQYF. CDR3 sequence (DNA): TGTGCCAGCAGTTACTCGACGCTAGCGGAACCCTACGAGCAGTACTTC.

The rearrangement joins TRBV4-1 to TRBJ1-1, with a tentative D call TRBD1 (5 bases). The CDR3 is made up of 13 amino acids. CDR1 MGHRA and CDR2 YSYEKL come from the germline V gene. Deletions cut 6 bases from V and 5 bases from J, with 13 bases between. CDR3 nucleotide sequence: TGCGCCAGCAGTAATCAGGGTTTGACTGAAGCTTTCTTT. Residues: CASSNQGLTEAFF.

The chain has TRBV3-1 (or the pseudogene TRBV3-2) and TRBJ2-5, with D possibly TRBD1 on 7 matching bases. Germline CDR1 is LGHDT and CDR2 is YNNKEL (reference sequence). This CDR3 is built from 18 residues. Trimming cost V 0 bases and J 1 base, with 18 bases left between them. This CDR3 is CASSQDGRGPGVQETQYF. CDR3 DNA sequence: TGTGCCAGCAGCCAAGATGGTAGGGGGCCGGGGGTCCAAGAGACCCAGTACTTC.

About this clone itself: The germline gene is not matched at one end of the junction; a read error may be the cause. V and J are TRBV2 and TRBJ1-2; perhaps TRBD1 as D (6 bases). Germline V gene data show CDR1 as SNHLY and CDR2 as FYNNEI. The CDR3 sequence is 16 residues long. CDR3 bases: TGTGCCAGCAGGGAAGATCATCTTTGGGGGCGGGATGGCTACACCTTC. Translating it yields CASREDHLWGRDGYTF.

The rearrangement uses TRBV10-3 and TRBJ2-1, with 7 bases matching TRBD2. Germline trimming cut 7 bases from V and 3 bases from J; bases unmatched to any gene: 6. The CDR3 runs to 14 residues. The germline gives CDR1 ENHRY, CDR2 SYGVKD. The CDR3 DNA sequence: TGTGCCATCACGCGGGAGTTTGGCTACAATGAGCAGTTCTTC. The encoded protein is CAITREFGYNEQFF.

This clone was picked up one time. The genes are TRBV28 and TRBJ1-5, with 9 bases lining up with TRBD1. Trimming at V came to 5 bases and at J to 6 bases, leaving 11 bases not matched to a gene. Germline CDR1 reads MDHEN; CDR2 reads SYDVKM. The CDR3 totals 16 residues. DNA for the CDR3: TGTGCCAGCAGTCCTGCGGGACAGGGCAGTTTTCAGCCCCAGCATTTT. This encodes CASSPAGQGSFQPQHF.

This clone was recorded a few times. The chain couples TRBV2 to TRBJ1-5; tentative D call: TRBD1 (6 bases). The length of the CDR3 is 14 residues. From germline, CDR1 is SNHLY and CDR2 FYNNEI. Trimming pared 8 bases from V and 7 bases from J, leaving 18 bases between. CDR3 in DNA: TGTGCCAGCGGTTATGCGGGGGCGGAGCAGCCCCAGCATTTT. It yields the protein CASGYAGAEQPQHF.

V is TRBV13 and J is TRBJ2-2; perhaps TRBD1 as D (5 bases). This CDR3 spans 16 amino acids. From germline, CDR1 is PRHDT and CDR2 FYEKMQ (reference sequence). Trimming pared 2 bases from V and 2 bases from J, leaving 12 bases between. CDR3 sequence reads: CASSLIDRLNTGELFF. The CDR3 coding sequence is TGTGCCAGCAGCTTAATAGACAGACTCAACACCGGGGAGCTGTTTTTT.

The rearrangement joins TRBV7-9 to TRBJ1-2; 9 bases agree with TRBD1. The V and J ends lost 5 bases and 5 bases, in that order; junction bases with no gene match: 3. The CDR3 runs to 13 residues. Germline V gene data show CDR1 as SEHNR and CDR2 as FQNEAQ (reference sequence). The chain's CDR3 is CASSRTGAYGYTF. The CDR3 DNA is TGTGCCAGCAGCCGGACAGGGGCGTATGGCTACACCTTC.

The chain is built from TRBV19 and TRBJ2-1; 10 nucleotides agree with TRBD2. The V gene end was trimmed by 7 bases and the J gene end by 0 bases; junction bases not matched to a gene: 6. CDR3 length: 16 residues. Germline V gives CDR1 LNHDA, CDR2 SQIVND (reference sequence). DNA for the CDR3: TGTGCCAGTACAACCAGCGGGGGGGCCTCCTACAATGAGCAGTTCTTC. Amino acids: CASTTSGGASYNEQFF.

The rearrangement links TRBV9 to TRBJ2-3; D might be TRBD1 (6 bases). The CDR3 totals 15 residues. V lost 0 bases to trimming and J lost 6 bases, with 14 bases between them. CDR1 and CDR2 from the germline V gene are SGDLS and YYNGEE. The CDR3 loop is CASSVAAGVSDTQYF. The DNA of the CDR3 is TGTGCCAGCAGCGTAGCGGCAGGGGTGTCGGATACGCAGTATTTT.

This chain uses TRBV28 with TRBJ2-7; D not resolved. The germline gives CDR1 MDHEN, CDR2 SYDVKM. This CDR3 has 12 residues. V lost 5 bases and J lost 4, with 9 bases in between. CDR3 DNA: TGTGCCAGCAGTACCAACCGGTACGAGCAGTACTTC. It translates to CASSTNRYEQYF.

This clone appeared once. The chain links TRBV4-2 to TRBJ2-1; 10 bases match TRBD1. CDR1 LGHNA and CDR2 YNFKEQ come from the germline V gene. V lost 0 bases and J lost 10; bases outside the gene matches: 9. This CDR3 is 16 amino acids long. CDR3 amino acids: CASSQEWGTGVREQFF. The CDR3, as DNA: TGTGCCAGCAGCCAAGAGTGGGGGACAGGGGTTCGGGAGCAGTTCTTC.

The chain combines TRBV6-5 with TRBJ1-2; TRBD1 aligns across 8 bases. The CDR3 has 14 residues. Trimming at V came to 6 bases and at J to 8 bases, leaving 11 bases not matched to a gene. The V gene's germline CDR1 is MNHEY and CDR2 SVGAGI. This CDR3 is CASRRQGALMGYTF. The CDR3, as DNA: TGTGCCAGCAGACGTCAGGGGGCTCTTATGGGCTACACCTTC.

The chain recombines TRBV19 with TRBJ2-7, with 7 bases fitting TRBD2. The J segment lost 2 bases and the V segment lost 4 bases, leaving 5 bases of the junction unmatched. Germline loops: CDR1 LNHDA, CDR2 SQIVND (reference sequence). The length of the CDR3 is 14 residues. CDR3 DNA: TGTGCCAGTAGTAAGGTAGCGGGCACCTACGAGCAGTACTTC. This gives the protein CASSKVAGTYEQYF.

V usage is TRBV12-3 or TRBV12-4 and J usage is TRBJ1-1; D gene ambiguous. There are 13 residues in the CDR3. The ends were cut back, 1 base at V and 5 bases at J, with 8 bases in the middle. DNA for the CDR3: TGTGCCAGCAGTTTAGTCGGGGATACTGAAGCTTTCTTT. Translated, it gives CASSLVGDTEAFF.